The entry below describes one T cell receptor beta chain. Trimming removed 5 bases at V and 3 bases at J, with 10 bases between. Germline V gene lookup returns CDR1 SEHNR and CDR2 FQNEAQ (reference sequence). The CDR3 runs 14 residues. The data stem from a study of blood T cell repertoires in COVID-19. Study background: Italy, Spain and the United States were the sources of the convalescent and acute COVID-19 samples. T cells, B-cell-depleted T cells, or PBMCs supplied cDNA or gDNA.

Authors' analysis steps: Estimation of nucleated cell counts was performed using reference gene primer amplification. Only in-frame clones appear in the TCRdb table, and some are missing; sequencing was by immunoSEQ multiplex PCR. V and J calls and clone size are given by that table; D and trimming were obtained from the DNA. The sample holds 200,000 to 250,000 clones, under 90% seen once. The TCR originated in a man in his sixties who had recovered from COVID-19. The genes are TRBV7-9 and TRBJ2-2; D is unclear. What was sequenced was peripheral blood. CDR3 sequence reads: CASSLNAYTGELFF. The CDR3 DNA reads TGTGCCAGCAGCCTTAATGCGTACACCGGGGAGCTGTTTTTT.